A single sample gave rise to the 12 T cell receptor beta chains below, sequenced in a study of cytomegalovirus exposure and HLA in healthy donors. Primers: 60 Vbeta forward and 13 Jbeta reverse. Produced via immunoSEQ multiplex PCR; TCRdb's table is partial and in-frame only. The repertoire has some 190,000 clones, just over 75% of them found once; the top ten carry about 1.5%. The sample taken for sequencing was PBMCs. Receptors were obtained from a man aged 18 to 30 in good health and CMV-seronegative.

A remark on this clone: The same CDR3 is also encoded by other DNA sequences in this sample. The V gene is TRBV2, the J gene TRBJ2-7; D remains ambiguous. The CDR3 runs 13 residues. Between the trimmed V and J ends, which lost 4 bases and 0 bases, there was a span of 7 bases. Germline V lookup: CDR1 SNHLY, CDR2 FYNNEI. In DNA, the CDR3 is TGTGCCAGCAGTGTGTCTAACTCCTACGAGCAGTACTTC. Encoded protein: CASSVSNSYEQYF.

The genes are TRBV19 and TRBJ2-2; D not certain. The CDR3 loop spans 16 amino acids. Germline CDR1 reads LNHDA; CDR2 reads SQIVND (reference sequence). V lost 3 bases and J 5 bases, leaving 16 bases between the germline ends. The CDR3 nucleotides are TGTGCCAGTAGTATGTCCGGGTACGGAGAAACCGGGGAGCTGTTTTTT. Translation: CASSMSGYGETGELFF. Variable domain in full (rest from reference TRBV19 and TRBJ2-2): DGGITQSPKYLFRKEGQNVTLSCEQNLNHDAMYWYRQDPGQGLRLIYYSQIVNDFQKGDIAEGYSVSREKKESFPLTVTSAQKNPTAFYLCASSMSGYGETGELFFGEGSRLTVL.

A single count supports this clone. Without the conserved terminal phenylalanine or tryptophan, this CDR3 likely stems from a read error. No DNA is shown, since the ends of the CDR3 on it are uncertain; the CDR3 is the one TCRdb lists. The V gene is TRBV5-4, the J gene TRBJ1-4; the D call in the table, TRBD1, was not verified against the DNA. CDR1 is SGHNT, CDR2 YYREEE, per germline (reference sequence). The CDR3 region is 9 residues in length, termini included. The CDR3 sequence: CASSWDNTL.

The rearrangement joins TRBV5-6 to TRBJ1-1; TRBD1 matches 8 bases. CDR1 and CDR2 (germline): SGHDT, YYEEEE. The CDR3 consists of 14 residues. V dropped 4 bases and J dropped 4; count of bases not matched to a gene: 6. CDR3 loop: CASSRRQGITEAFF. For the CDR3, the DNA is TGTGCCAGCAGCCGAAGACAGGGGATCACTGAAGCTTTCTTT.

The CDR3 DNA follows: TGTGCCAGCAGCCAAGGACAGGGGGCCTACGAGCAGTACTTC. Translating gives CASSQGQGAYEQYF. This chain uses TRBV7-6 with TRBJ2-7, with TRBD1 identical over 10 bases. V shed 5 bases, J shed 2 bases, and the junction held 3 bases outside the gene matches. Germline CDR1 and CDR2: SGHVS and FNYEAQ. The CDR3 spans 14 residues.

This chain connects TRBV19 to TRBJ2-1; D might be TRBD1 (6 bases). Germline CDR1 is LNHDA and CDR2 is SQIVND (reference sequence). Trimming shortened V by 6 bases and J by 1 base, and 16 bases separated the two germline ends. CDR3 size: 16 residues. CDR3 coding DNA: TGTGCCAGTAGCCCCCACAGGGATCGATCCTACAATGAGCAGTTCTTC. This codes for CASSPHRDRSYNEQFF.

The chain has TRBV9 and TRBJ1-1, with TRBD1 matching 8 bases. Germline assignment: CDR1 SGDLS and CDR2 YYNGEE. The CDR3 consists of 14 residues. Trimming at V came to 4 bases and at J to 2 bases, leaving 4 bases not matched to a gene. CDR3 coding DNA: TGTGCCAGCAGCCTCGACAGGGGAAACACTGAAGCTTTCTTT. Translated: CASSLDRGNTEAFF.

This clone showed up just once. J is TRBJ1-6 and V is TRBV7-9; TRBD1 matches at 9 bases. In germline, CDR1 is SEHNR, CDR2 FQNEAQ (reference sequence). This CDR3 has 14 amino acids. With V trimmed by 5 bases and J by 9 bases, 5 bases remained unmatched. The CDR3 protein is CASSPGTGSSPLHF. CDR3 sequence (DNA): TGTGCCAGCAGCCCTGGGACAGGGAGTTCACCCCTCCACTTT.

The chain couples TRBV5-1 to TRBJ2-5; 9 bases match TRBD2. The CDR3 length is 15 residues. Per germline, CDR1 SGHRS and CDR2 YFSETQ. Trimming removed 0 bases from V and 3 bases from J; junction bases left unmatched: 3. The CDR3 is CASSLETSGEETQYF. CDR3 nucleotide sequence: TGCGCCAGCAGCTTGGAGACTAGCGGAGAAGAGACCCAGTACTTC.

The rearrangement joins TRBV4-3 to TRBJ2-2; 8 bases match TRBD1. Germline V gene data show CDR1 as LGHNA and CDR2 as YSLEER. This CDR3 has 14 amino acids. The junction had 4 bases not matched to a gene; V was cut back by 4 bases and J by 6 bases. The CDR3 coding sequence is TGCGCCAGCAGCCTAATGACAGGGGCCGGGGAGCTGTTTTTT. Translated, it gives CASSLMTGAGELFF.

CDR3 bases: TGTGCCAGCAGCCCCGGACTAGCTTATAATGAGCAGTTCTTC. Residues: CASSPGLAYNEQFF. The V and J genes are TRBV11-2 and TRBJ2-1, with 8 bases fitting TRBD2. This CDR3 comprises 14 residues. Germline lookup yields CDR1 SGHAT and CDR2 FQNNGV. V was pared by 5 bases and J by 7 bases, with 7 bases of the junction left unmatched.

This clone was observed a handful of times. V usage is TRBV29-1 and J usage is TRBJ1-1; tentatively, D is TRBD1 (5 bases). The CDR3 totals 13 residues. Germline V gene sequence: CDR1 SQVTM, CDR2 ANQGSEA. Trimming removed 5 bases from V and 7 bases from J, with 17 bases in between. The CDR3 nucleotides read TGCAGCGTTCCTCCCGGGACTGGGTGTGAAGCTTTCTTT. Its protein is CSVPPGTGCEAFF.